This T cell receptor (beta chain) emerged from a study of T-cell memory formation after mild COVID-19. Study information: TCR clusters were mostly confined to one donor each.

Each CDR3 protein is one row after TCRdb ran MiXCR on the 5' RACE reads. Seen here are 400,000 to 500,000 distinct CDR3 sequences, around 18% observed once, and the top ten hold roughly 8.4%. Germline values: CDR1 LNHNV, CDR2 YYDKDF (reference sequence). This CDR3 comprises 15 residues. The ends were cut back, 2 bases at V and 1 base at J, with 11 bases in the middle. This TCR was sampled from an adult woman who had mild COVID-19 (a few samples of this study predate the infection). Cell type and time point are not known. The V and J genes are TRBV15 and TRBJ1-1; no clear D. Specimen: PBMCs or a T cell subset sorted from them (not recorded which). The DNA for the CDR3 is TGTGCCACCAGCAGAAAACTCGGGAGGAACACTGAAGCTTTCTTT. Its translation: CATSRKLGRNTEAFF. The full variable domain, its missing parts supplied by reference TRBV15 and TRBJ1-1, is DAMVIQNPRYQVTQFGKPVTLSCSQTLNHNVMYWYQQKSSQAPKLLFHYYDKDFNNEADTPDNFQSRRPNTSFCFLDIRSPGLGDTAMYLCATSRKLGRNTEAFFGQGTRLTVV.